This T cell receptor beta chain was identified during a study of blood T cells in healthy people across ages. Study findings and constraints: In the absence of known donor CMV status, changes in expanded clonotypes were possibly confounded. Per million T cells, TCR beta diversity dropped about linearly as age rose.

Trimming shortened V by 5 bases and J by 8 bases, and 18 bases separated the two germline ends. The CDR3 totals 14 residues. Worth noting for this clonotype: The antigen is undetermined.

Together with a sample-barcoded 5' primer, a J-beta primer mix was included in a second PCR lasting about 6 to 11 cycles. Every sample gave at least 2.5 million paired-end reads containing CDR3. TCRdb independently ran MiXCR on the 5' RACE reads; one entry per CDR3 protein. Among around 1.5 million distinct CDR3 sequences, 55% to 75% were seen once, and the ten largest hold 5.5% to 8%. J is TRBJ1-2 and V is TRBV12-3 or TRBV12-4, with D possibly matching TRBD1 (6 bases). This receptor was identified in a man in his late teens or twenties in good health. The sample comprised blood. The CDR3 protein is CASSPGTLRRGYTF. The CDR3 DNA follows: TGTGCCAGCAGTCCGGGGACACTGAGAAGGGGCTACACCTTC.